One TCR beta chain is described in this entry. The antigen it binds to is not known. The record has no base qualities; no much larger clone is one base away. The data were obtained in a study of CD8 T cells in ankylosing spondylitis (dated by TCRdb to the late 2010s). Regarding the research as a whole: The study set out to find disease-linked TCR variants by profiling T cell receptor beta repertoires in ankylosing spondylitis patients and healthy donors. Peripheral blood samples were taken, and synovial fluid was additionally collected from ankylosing spondylitis patients. The whole study cohort included 85 to 120 healthy donors and 20 to 30 ankylosing spondylitis patients.

What the authors observed across the whole study: According to the report, matched synovial fluid samples from ankylosing spondylitis patients were significantly enriched for the disease-linked clones. A TCR beta motif made up of eight or nine highly homologous amino acid variants appeared to be characteristic of blood from ankylosing spondylitis patients. Some of the motif variants had been reported before in the synovial fluid and blood of reactive arthritis patients, a finding that suggests common disease-initiation mechanisms. The disease-linked clones showed a CD8+ phenotype and occurred at relatively low frequencies in peripheral blood.

The sequencer was an Illumina HiSeq 2500. Quantitative 5'-RACE with molecular barcodes was used to prepare TCR beta libraries. In the authors' own workflow: To identify disease-linked TCR variants, a new computational method was used, one built on a probabilistic model of VDJ rearrangement. TCRdb passed the public sequencing reads through fastp at Q25 and MiXCR, retaining productive beta sequences. CDR3 protein sequences are deduplicated, and each keeps its most common genes and DNA. TCRdb's processing, not the authors', yielded these V and J calls. The sample table records about 100,000 distinct CDR3 sequences; around 24% of these occur just once. Clones ranked in the top ten supply 12% of the sample. Synovial fluid samples and blood samples obtained from the same ankylosing spondylitis patients were matched. Taken from the germline V gene (reference sequence), the CDR1 and CDR2 loops are SGHKS and YYEKEE. Measured from the cysteine to the phenylalanine, the CDR3 is 15 residues long. CDR3 DNA only is kept here, 45 bases in frame from base 1. The junction carries 15 bases between V and J, which are trimmed by 1 base and 6 bases respectively.

This chain joins TRBV5-5 to TRBJ2-3; the D gene cannot be resolved reliably. The sequence was obtained from a male donor with ankylosing spondylitis. Material: synovial fluid, either unsorted or a sorted T cell fraction (not recorded which). The nucleotide sequence reads as follows: TGTGCCAGCAGCTTGACACTTCGCCAAAGTGATACGCAGTATTTT. Translated, this gives CASSLTLRQSDTQYF.